A single sample gave rise to the 6 T cell receptor beta chains below, sequenced in a study of T cells in Graves' hyperthyroidism and ophthalmopathy. It was RNA transcripts that yielded the amplified TCR beta CDR3 regions. HTBI primers were used for first-round RT-PCR of the TCR CDR3. TCRdb reanalysed the multiplex PCR reads using MiXCR and keeps one entry per CDR3 protein. The table includes some 250,000 distinct CDR3 sequences, 13% to 15% detected once. The specimen was blood. The receptors come from a middle-aged woman with Graves' hyperthyroidism that later progressed to Graves' ophthalmopathy.

V is TRBV15 and J is TRBJ1-4; D call uncertain. The CDR3 length is 15 residues. V gave up 3 bases and J gave up 7 bases, with 15 bases separating them. The germline V gene encodes CDR1 LNHNV and CDR2 YYDKDF (reference sequence). CDR3 sequence reads: CATSRAILGSEKLFF. The CDR3 DNA reads TGTGCCACCAGCAGGGCCATCCTCGGAAGTGAAAAACTGTTTTTT.

This clonotype was seen many times. This chain connects TRBV29-1 to TRBJ2-1, with 8 bases matching TRBD1. The CDR3 is made up of 13 amino acids. V lost 6 bases and J lost 8; bases outside the gene matches: 9. The germline CDR1 and CDR2 sequences are SQVTM and ANQGSEA. CDR3 in DNA: TGCAGCGTGATGACAGGGGTTATGGATGAGCAGTTCTTC. It specifies CSVMTGVMDEQFF.

This clonotype has only a few counts. This chain uses TRBV19 with TRBJ1-1; 8 bases map to TRBD1. This CDR3 region has 13 residues. With V trimmed by 6 bases and J by 6 bases, 6 bases remained unmatched. In germline, CDR1 is LNHDA, CDR2 SQIVND (reference sequence). CDR3 region: CASSYRGKAEAFF. In DNA form, the CDR3 reads TGTGCCAGTAGCTACAGGGGGAAGGCTGAAGCTTTCTTT.

Notes on this clonotype: The conserved final phenylalanine or tryptophan is absent from the CDR3, which likely points to a read error. The chain joins TRBV28 to TRBJ2-5; 9 nucleotides align to TRBD2. Germline lookup yields CDR1 MDHEN and CDR2 SYDVKM. The CDR3 runs 20 residues. V dropped 4 bases and J dropped 4; count of bases not matched to a gene: 22. CDR3 amino acids: CASSSWQGSGSIPGLETQYI. The CDR3 DNA reads as TGTGCCAGCAGTTCATGGCAAGGTAGCGGGAGTATCCCGGGGTTAGAGACCCAGTACATC.

In this sample, this clonotype turned up many times. The chain joins TRBV10-1 to TRBJ2-2, with D maybe TRBD1 (6 bases). Germline V CDR1 and CDR2: WNHNN, SYGVQD (reference sequence). CDR3 length: 15 amino acids. Deletions cut 2 bases from V and 5 bases from J, with 12 bases between. The CDR3: CASSEKQGGTGELFF. The CDR3 DNA sequence: TGCGCCAGCAGTGAGAAACAGGGTGGTACCGGGGAGCTGTTTTTT.

This clonotype came up many times. This rearrangement joins TRBV27 to TRBJ2-1, with 8 bases that match TRBD2. Germline loops: CDR1 MNHEY, CDR2 SMNVEV (reference sequence). The CDR3 is 20 residues long. Germline trimming cut 5 bases from V and 0 bases from J; bases unmatched to any gene: 18. The CDR3 loop is CASSPSFGGGRTGSYNEQFF. In DNA, the CDR3 is TGTGCCAGCAGTCCGTCGTTCGGCGGGGGGAGAACAGGCTCCTACAATGAGCAGTTCTTC.